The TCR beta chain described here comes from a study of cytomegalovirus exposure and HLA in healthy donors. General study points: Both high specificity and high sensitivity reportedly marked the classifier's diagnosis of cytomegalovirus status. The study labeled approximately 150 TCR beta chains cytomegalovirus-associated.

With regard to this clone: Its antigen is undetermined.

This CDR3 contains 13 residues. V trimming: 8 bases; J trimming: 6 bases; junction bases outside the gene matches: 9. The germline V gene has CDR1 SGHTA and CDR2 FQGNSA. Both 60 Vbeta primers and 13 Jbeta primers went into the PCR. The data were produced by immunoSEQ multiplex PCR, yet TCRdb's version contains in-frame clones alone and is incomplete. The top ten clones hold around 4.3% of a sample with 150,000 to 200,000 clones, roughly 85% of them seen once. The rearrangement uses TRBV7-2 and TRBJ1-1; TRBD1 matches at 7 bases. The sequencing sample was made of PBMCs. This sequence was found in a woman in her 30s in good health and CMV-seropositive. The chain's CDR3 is CASRTGGRAEAFF. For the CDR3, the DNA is TGTGCCAGCCGGACAGGAGGAAGGGCTGAAGCTTTCTTT.